This TCR beta chain appears in the sequencing data of a study of T cells in Graves' hyperthyroidism and ophthalmopathy. Findings and limits, study-wide: Using 13 V-J features, a model discriminated ophthalmopathy from stable hyperthyroidism.

It was uncontrolled infection, other autoimmune disease, pregnancy or lactation that excluded patients. The PBMCs were sourced from fresh peripheral blood (about 10 ml). Amplification targeted TCR beta CDR3 regions from RNA transcripts. In the first-round RT-PCR of the TCR CDR3, the HTBI primer set was used. TCRdb analysed the multiplex PCR reads with MiXCR anew, one entry per CDR3 protein. This sample has hundreds of thousands of distinct CDR3 sequences, with about 18% found just once. In this sample, this clonotype turned up a few times. Its antigen is undetermined. Germline loops: CDR1 DFQATT, CDR2 SNEGSKA (reference sequence). This CDR3 contains 18 residues. Unmatched junction bases numbered 16, after V lost 5 bases and J lost 2 bases.

V and J are TRBV20-1 and TRBJ2-7; 12 nucleotides line up with TRBD2. The receptor's source is a woman aged 55 to 70 with Graves' ophthalmopathy. The sequenced sample consisted of blood. This chain's CDR3 is CSAGPPTPTSGRPYEQYF. In nucleotides, the CDR3 is TGCAGTGCTGGACCCCCGACCCCAACTAGCGGGAGGCCCTACGAGCAGTACTTC.